The 9 T cell receptor beta chains below come from one sample, sequenced in a study of blood T cell repertoires in COVID-19. Only in-frame clones appear in the TCRdb table, and some are missing; sequencing was by immunoSEQ multiplex PCR. The table lists 240,000 or so clones, roughly 90% of them singletons. The material sequenced was peripheral blood. These receptors were taken from a man aged 60-69 years who had recovered from COVID-19.

The rearrangement uses TRBV18 and TRBJ1-1; 10 positions match TRBD1. Germline values: CDR1 KGHSH, CDR2 LQKENI. V shed 3 bases, J shed 4 bases, and the junction held 11 bases outside the gene matches. The CDR3 is made up of 17 amino acids. The CDR3 region is CASSPGLVTGGLTEAFF. CDR3 DNA: TGTGCCAGCTCACCGGGACTCGTGACAGGGGGCCTCACTGAAGCTTTCTTT.

In DNA form, the CDR3 reads TGTGCCAGCTCACCAGGGAGGGATGAAAAACTGTTTTTT. It is translated as CASSPGRDEKLFF. The genes are TRBV18 and TRBJ1-4, with D uncertain. V was cut by 2 bases and J by 6 bases, with 7 bases left in between. There are 13 residues in the CDR3. The germline V gene encodes CDR1 KGHSH and CDR2 LQKENI.

The rearrangement links TRBV7-8 to TRBJ2-1; 10 bases map to TRBD1. The CDR3 runs to 15 residues. V trimming: 7 bases; J trimming: 5 bases; junction bases outside the gene matches: 8. In germline, CDR1 is SGHVS, CDR2 FQNEAQ. CDR3 protein: CASTSGTGVHNEQFF. In DNA form, the CDR3 reads TGTGCCAGCACCTCGGGGACAGGGGTCCACAATGAGCAGTTCTTC.

This rearrangement joins TRBV19 to TRBJ2-2; possibly TRBD1 for D (6 bases). V lost 10 bases, J lost 2 bases, and 8 bases lay in between. CDR3 length equals 12 residues. Per the germline V gene, CDR1 is LNHDA and CDR2 is SQIVND (reference sequence). CDR3 region: CATGENTGELFF. CDR3 DNA sequence: TGTGCCACAGGGGAAAACACCGGGGAGCTGTTTTTT.

The V call is TRBV6-5, the J call TRBJ2-7; a possible D gene is TRBD1 (6 bases). With 4 bases removed from V and 3 bases from J, the gap between germline ends came to 16 bases. The CDR3 totals 15 residues. Germline CDR1 reads MNHEY; CDR2 reads SVGAGI. CDR3 region: CASSSTGLQGYEQYF. The DNA for the CDR3 is TGTGCCAGCAGTTCTACCGGTTTACAGGGCTACGAGCAGTACTTC.

The table lists this clone with a count of one. The CDR3 DNA reads as TGCACCAGCAGCCACGAAGAGATCCGGGACAGGGGTACCGGGGAGCTGTTTTTT. This codes for CTSSHEEIRDRGTGELFF. This chain connects TRBV1 to TRBJ2-2; TRBD1 is the table's D call, not checked against the DNA. TRBV1 is flagged as a pseudogene. This CDR3 has 18 amino acids.

The rearrangement joins TRBV5-1 to TRBJ2-3; possibly TRBD2 for D (5 bases). The V and J ends lost 2 bases and 4 bases respectively, with 17 bases between them. This CDR3 contains 16 residues. Germline V gene data show CDR1 as SGHRS and CDR2 as YFSETQ. CDR3 DNA sequence: TGCGCCAGCAGCTTTGGCGGGTCGGGCGTAGCAGATACGCAGTATTTT. Translation: CASSFGGSGVADTQYF.

This chain joins TRBV29-1 and TRBJ1-1; 10 positions agree with TRBD1. Germline V CDR1 and CDR2: SQVTM, ANQGSEA. The J segment lost 0 bases and the V segment lost 5 bases, leaving 9 bases of the junction unmatched. The CDR3 length is 16 residues. CDR3 bases: TGCAGCGTTCCCGGGGGACAGGGGCGCCTGAACACTGAAGCTTTCTTT. Residues: CSVPGGQGRLNTEAFF.

V and J are TRBV7-7 and TRBJ2-6, with D tentatively TRBD2 (6 bases). Germline V gene lookup returns CDR1 SSHAT and CDR2 FNYEAQ (reference sequence). The CDR3 is 15 residues long. V dropped 4 bases and J dropped 4 bases, with 11 bases sitting between them. The CDR3 is CASSSTSTGANVLTF. In DNA form, the CDR3 reads TGTGCCAGCAGCTCGACTAGTACCGGGGCCAACGTCCTGACTTTC.